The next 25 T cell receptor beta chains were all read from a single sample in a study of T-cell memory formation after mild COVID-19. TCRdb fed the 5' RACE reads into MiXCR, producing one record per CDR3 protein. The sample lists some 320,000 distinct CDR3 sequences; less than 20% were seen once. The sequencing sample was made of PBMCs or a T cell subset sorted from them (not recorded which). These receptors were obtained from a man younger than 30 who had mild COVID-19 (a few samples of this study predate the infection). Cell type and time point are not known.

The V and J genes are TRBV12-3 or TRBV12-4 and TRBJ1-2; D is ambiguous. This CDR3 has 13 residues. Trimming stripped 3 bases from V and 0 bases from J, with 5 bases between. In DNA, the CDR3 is TGTGCCAGCAGTTTGATTACTAACTATGGCTACACCTTC. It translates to CASSLITNYGYTF.

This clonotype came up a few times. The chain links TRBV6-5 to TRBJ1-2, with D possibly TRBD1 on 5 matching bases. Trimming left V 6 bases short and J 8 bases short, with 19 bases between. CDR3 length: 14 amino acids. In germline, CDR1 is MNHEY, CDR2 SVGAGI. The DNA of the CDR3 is TGTGCCAGCAGCCGCAATCCTGTGGGGGGGGGCTACACCTTC. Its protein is CASSRNPVGGGYTF.

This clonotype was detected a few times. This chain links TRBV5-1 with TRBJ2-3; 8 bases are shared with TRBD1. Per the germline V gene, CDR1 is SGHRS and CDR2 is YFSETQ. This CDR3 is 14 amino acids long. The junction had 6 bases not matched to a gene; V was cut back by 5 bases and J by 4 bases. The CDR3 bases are TGCGCCAGCAGTTCAGGGACAGGACCAGATACGCAGTATTTT. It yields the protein CASSSGTGPDTQYF.

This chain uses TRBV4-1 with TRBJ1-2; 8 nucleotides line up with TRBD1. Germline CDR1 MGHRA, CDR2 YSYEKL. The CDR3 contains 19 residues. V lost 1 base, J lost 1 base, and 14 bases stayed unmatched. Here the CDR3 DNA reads TGCGCCAGCAGCCAAGGGGCAGGGGGCCTAATGAACCTTAACTATGGCTACACCTTC. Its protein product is CASSQGAGGLMNLNYGYTF.

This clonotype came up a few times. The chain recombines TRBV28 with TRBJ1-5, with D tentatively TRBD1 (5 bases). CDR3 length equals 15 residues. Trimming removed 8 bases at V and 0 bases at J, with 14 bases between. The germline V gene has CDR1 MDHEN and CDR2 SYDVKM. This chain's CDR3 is CASGLGTVSNQPQHF. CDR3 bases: TGTGCCAGCGGCCTGGGGACGGTTAGCAATCAGCCCCAGCATTTT. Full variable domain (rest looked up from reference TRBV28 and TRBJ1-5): DVKVTQSSRYLVKRTGEKVFLECVQDMDHENMFWYRQDPGLGLRLIYFSYDVKMKEKGDIPEGYSVSREKKERFSLILESASTNQTSMYLCASGLGTVSNQPQHFGDGTRLSIL.

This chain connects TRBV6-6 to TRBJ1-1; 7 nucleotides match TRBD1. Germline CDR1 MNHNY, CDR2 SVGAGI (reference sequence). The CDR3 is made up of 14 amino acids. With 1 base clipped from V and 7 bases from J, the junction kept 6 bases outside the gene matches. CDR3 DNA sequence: TGTGCCAGCAGTTACTTTACAGGGGAGGGTGAAGCTTTCTTT. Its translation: CASSYFTGEGEAFF.

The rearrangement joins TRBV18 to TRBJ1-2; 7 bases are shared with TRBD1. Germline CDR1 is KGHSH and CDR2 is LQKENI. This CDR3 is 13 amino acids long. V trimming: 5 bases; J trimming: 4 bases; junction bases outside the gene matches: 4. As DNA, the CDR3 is TGTGCCAGCTCAACTGACAGGGTCTATGGCTACACCTTC. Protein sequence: CASSTDRVYGYTF. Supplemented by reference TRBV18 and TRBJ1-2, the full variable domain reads NAGVMQNPRHLVRRRGQEARLRCSPMKGHSHVYWYRQLPEEGLKFMVYLQKENIIDESGMPKERFSAEFPKEGPSILRIQQVVRGDSAAYFCASSTDRVYGYTFGSGTRLTVV.

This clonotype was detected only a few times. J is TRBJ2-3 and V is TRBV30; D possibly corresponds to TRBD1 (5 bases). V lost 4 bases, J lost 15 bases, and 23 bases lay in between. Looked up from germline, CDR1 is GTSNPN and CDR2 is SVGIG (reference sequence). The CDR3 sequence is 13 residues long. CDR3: CAWTGLTSFPVYF. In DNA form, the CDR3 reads TGTGCCTGGACAGGGCTCACCAGCTTCCCGGTATATTTT.

CDR3 amino acids: CSARGDTRDAWLNEQFF. CDR3 nucleotides: TGCAGTGCTAGAGGCGACACCCGGGACGCCTGGCTCAATGAGCAGTTCTTC. The gene calls are TRBV20-1 and TRBJ2-1; D might be TRBD1 or TRBD2, each matching 5 bases. Trimming stripped 1 base from V and 6 bases from J, with 22 bases between. The CDR3 has 17 residues. Germline loops: CDR1 DFQATT, CDR2 SNEGSKA (reference sequence).

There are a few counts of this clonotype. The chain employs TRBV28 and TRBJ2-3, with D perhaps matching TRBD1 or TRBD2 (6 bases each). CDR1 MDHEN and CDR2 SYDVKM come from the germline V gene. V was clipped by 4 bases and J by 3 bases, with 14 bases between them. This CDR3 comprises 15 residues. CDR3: CASSWDPGATDTQYF. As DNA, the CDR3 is TGTGCCAGCAGTTGGGATCCGGGGGCAACAGATACGCAGTATTTT. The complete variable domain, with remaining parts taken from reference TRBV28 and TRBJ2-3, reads DVKVTQSSRYLVKRTGEKVFLECVQDMDHENMFWYRQDPGLGLRLIYFSYDVKMKEKGDIPEGYSVSREKKERFSLILESASTNQTSMYLCASSWDPGATDTQYFGPGTRLTVL.

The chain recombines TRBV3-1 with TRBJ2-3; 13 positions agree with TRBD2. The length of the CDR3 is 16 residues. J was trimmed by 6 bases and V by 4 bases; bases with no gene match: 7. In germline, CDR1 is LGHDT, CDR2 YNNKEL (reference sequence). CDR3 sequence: CASSLLAGGHVDTQYF. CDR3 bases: TGTGCCAGCAGCCTACTAGCGGGGGGGCACGTCGATACGCAGTATTTT.

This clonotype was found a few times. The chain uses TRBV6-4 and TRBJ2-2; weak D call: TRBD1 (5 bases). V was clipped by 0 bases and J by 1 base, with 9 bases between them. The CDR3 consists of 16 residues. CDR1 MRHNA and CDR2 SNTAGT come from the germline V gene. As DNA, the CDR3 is TGTGCCAGCAGTGACTCAGGGCAGGGGAACACCGGGGAGCTGTTTTTT. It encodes CASSDSGQGNTGELFF.

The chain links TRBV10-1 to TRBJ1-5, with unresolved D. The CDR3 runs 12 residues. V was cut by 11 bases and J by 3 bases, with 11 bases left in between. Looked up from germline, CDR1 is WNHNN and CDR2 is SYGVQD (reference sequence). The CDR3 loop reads CALDEANQPQHF. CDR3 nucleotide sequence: TGCGCCCTAGACGAGGCCAATCAGCCCCAGCATTTT.

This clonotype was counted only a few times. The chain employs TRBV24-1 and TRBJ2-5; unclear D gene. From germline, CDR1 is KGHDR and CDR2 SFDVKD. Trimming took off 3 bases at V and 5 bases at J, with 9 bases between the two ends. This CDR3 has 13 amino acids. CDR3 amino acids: CATSDPPQETQYF. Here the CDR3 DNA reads TGTGCCACCAGTGATCCCCCACAGGAGACCCAGTACTTC.

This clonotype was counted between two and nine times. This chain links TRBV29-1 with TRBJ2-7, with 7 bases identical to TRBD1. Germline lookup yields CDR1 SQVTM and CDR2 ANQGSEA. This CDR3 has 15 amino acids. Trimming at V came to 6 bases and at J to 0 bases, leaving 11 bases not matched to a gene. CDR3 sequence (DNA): TGCAGCGTCATCAGCCCGGACAGGAGCTCCTACGAGCAGTACTTC. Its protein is CSVISPDRSSYEQYF.

The CDR3 sequence is CASTSGQGVYEQYV. The CDR3 nucleotides are TGTGCCAGCACCTCCGGACAGGGAGTCTACGAGCAGTACGTC. The chain recombines TRBV2 with TRBJ2-7; TRBD1 matches at 8 bases. The CDR3 loop spans 14 amino acids. The V and J ends lost 7 bases and 3 bases, in that order; junction bases with no gene match: 8. The germline V gene has CDR1 SNHLY and CDR2 FYNNEI.

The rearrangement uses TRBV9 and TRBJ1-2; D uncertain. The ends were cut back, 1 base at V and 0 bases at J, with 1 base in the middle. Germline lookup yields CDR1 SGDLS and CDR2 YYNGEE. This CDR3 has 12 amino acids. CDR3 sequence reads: CASSVPNYGYTF. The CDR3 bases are TGTGCCAGCAGCGTACCTAACTATGGCTACACCTTC.

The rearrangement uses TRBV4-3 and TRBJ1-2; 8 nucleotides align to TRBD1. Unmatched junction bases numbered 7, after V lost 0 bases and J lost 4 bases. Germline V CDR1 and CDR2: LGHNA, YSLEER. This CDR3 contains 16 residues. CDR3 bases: TGCGCCAGCAGCCAAGAGCATCATACAGGGGGCTATGGCTACACCTTC. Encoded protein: CASSQEHHTGGYGYTF.

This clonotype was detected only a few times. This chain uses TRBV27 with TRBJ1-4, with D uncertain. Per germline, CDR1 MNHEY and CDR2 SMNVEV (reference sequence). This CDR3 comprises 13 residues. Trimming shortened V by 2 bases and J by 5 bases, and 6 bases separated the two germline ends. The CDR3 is CASSLILNEKLFF. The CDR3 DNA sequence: TGTGCCAGCAGTTTAATTTTAAATGAAAAACTGTTTTTT.

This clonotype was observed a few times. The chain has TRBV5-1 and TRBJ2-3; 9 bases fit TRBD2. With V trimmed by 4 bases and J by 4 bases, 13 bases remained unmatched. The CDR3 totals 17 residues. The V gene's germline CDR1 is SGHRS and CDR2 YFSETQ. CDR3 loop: CASSPARLADRPDTQYF. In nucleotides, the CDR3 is TGCGCCAGCAGCCCGGCCAGACTAGCGGACCGACCAGATACGCAGTATTTT.

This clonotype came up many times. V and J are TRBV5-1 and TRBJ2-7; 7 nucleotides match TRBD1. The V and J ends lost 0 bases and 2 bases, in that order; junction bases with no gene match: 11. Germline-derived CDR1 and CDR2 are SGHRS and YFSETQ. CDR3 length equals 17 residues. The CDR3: CASSLALSGTDPYEQYF. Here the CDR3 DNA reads TGCGCCAGCAGCTTGGCCCTCTCCGGGACAGACCCCTACGAGCAGTACTTC.

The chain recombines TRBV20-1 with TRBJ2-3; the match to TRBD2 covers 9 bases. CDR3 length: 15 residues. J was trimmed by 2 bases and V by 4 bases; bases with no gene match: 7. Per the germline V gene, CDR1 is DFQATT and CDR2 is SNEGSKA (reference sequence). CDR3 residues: CSATRIAGVTDTQYF. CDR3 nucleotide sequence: TGCAGTGCTACCAGAATAGCGGGGGTCACAGATACGCAGTATTTT.

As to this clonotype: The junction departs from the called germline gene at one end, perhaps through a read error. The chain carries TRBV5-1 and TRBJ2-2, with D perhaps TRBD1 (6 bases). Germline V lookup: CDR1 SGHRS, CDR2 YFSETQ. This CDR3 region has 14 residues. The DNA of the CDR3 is TGCGCCAGCGCCTGGACCACAGGGTCCGGGGACCTGTTTTTT. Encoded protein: CASAWTTGSGDLFF. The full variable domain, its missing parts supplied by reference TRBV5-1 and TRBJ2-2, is KAGVTQTPRYLIKTRGQQVTLSCSPISGHRSVSWYQQTPGQGLQFLFEYFSETQRNKGNFPGRFSGRQFSNSRSEMNVSTLELGDSALYLCASAWTTGSGDLFFGEGSRLTVL.

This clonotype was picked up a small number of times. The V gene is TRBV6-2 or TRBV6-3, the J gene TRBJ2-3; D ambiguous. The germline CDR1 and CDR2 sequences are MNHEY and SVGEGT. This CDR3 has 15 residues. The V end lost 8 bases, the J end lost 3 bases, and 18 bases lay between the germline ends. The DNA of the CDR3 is TGTGCCAGCGGTCCTCGACCGGGTGCTACAGATACGCAGTATTTT. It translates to CASGPRPGATDTQYF.

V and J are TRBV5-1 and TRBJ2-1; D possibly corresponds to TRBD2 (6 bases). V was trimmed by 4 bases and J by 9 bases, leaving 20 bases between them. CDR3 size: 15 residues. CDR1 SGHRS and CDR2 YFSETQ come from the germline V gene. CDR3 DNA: TGCGCCAGCAGCCTAGCGACGGCGTCAGGGCGTGAGCAGTTCTTC. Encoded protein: CASSLATASGREQFF.